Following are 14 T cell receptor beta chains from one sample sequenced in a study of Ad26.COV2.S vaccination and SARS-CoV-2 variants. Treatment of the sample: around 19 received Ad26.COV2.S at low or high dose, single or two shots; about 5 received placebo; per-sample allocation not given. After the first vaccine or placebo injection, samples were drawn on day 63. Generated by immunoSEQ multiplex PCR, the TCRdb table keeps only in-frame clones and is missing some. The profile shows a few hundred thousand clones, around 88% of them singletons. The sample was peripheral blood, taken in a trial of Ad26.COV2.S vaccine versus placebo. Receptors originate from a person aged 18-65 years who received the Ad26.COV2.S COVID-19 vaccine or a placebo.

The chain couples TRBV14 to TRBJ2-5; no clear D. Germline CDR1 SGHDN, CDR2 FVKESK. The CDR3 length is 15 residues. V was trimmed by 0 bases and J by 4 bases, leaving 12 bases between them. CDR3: CASSQDRGVRETQYF. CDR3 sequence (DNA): TGTGCCAGCAGCCAAGACCGTGGGGTCAGAGAGACCCAGTACTTC.

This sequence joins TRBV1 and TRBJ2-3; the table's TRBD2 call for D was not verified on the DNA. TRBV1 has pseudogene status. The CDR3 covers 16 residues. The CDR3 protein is CTSSQDRAGVWDTQYF. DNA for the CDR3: TGCACCAGCAGCCAAGATCGGGCGGGAGTCTGGGATACGCAGTATTTT.

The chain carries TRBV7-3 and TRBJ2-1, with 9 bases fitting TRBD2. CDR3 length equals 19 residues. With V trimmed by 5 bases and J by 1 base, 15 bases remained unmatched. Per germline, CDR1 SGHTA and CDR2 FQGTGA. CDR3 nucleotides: TGTGCCAGCAGCCTCCGCGCAAAAACTAGCGGGCGATCCTACAATGAGCAGTTCTTC. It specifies CASSLRAKTSGRSYNEQFF. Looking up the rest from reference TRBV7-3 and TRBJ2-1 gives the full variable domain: GAGVSQTPSNKVTEKGKYVELRCDPISGHTALYWYRQSLGQGPEFLIYFQGTGAADDSGLPNDRFFAVRPEGSVSTLKIQRTERGDSAVYLCASSLRAKTSGRSYNEQFFGPGTRLTVL.

The CDR3 sequence is CASSRSGTVGETQYF. CDR3 DNA: TGCGCCAGCAGCCGGAGCGGGACCGTGGGGGAGACCCAGTACTTC. The V gene is TRBV4-1, the J gene TRBJ2-5, with 7 bases fitting TRBD2. Germline-derived CDR1 and CDR2 are MGHRA and YSYEKL. V shed 4 bases, J shed 5 bases, and the junction held 10 bases outside the gene matches. This CDR3 spans 15 amino acids.

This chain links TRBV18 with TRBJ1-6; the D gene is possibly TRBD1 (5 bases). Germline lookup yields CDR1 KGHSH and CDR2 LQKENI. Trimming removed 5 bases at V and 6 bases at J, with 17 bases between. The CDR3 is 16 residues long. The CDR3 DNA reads TGTGCCAGCTCAATGGACATCGACAGCTTTAATTCACCCCTCCACTTT. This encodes CASSMDIDSFNSPLHF.

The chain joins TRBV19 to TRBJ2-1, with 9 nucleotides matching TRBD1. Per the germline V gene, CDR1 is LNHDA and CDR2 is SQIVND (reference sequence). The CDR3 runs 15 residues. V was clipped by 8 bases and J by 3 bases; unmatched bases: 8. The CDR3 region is CASQHRDRDYNEQFF. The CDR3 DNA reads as TGTGCCAGTCAACACCGGGACAGGGACTACAATGAGCAGTTCTTC.

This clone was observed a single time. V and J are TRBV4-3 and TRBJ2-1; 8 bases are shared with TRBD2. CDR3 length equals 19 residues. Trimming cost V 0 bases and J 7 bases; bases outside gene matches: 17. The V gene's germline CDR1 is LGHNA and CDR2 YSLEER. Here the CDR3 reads CASSQDWDGGGPTFNEQFF. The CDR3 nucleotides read TGCGCCAGCAGCCAAGATTGGGACGGCGGGGGGCCGACTTTTAATGAGCAGTTCTTC.

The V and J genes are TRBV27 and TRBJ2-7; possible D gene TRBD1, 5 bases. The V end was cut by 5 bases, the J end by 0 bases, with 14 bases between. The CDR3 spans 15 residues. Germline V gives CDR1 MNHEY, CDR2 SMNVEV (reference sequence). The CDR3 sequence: CASSVTGVSSYEQYV. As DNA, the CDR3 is TGTGCCAGCAGTGTAACAGGTGTTAGCTCCTACGAGCAGTACGTC.

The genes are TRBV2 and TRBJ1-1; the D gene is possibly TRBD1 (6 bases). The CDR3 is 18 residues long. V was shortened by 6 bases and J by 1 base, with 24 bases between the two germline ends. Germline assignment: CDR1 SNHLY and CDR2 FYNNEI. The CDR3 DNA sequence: TGTGCCAGCAGAGATCAATACCCGGGACAAGGACCGAACACTGAAGCTTTCTTT. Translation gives CASRDQYPGQGPNTEAFF.

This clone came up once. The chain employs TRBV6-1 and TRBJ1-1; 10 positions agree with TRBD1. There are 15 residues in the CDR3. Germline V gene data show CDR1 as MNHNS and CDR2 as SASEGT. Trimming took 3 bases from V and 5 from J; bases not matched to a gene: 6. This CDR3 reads CASSETWGQGTEAFF. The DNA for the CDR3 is TGTGCCAGCAGTGAGACATGGGGACAGGGGACTGAAGCTTTCTTT.

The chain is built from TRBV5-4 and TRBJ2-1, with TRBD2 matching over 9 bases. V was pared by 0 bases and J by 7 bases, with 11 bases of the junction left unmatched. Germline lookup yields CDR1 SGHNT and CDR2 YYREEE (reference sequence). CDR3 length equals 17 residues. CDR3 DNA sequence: TGTGCCAGCAGCTTGGTAGGCGGGAGGGCCCCGTGGAATGAGCAGTTCTTC. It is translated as CASSLVGGRAPWNEQFF. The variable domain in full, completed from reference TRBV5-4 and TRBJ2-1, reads ETGVTQSPTHLIKTRGQQVTLRCSSQSGHNTVSWYQQALGQGPQFIFQYYREEENGRGNFPPRFSGLQFPNYSSELNVNALELDDSALYLCASSLVGGRAPWNEQFFGPGTRLTVL.

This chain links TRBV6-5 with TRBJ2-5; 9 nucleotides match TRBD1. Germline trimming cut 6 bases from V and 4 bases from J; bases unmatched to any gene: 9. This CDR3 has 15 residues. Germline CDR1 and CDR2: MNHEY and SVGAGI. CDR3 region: CASSLGTGQRETQYF. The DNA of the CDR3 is TGTGCCAGCAGCCTTGGGACAGGGCAACGAGAGACCCAGTACTTC.

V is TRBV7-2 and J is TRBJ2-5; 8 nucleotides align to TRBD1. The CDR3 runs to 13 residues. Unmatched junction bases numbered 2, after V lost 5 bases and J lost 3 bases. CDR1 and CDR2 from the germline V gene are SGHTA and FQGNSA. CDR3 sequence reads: CASSMGQEETQYF. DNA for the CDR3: TGTGCCAGCAGCATGGGACAGGAAGAGACCCAGTACTTC.

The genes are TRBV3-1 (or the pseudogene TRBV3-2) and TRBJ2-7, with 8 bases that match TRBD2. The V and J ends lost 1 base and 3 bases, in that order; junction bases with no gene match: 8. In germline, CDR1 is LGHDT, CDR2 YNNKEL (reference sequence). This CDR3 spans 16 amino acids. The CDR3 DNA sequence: TGTGCCAGCAGCCAAGGTAGCGGGATCCCGTACTACGAGCAGTACGTC. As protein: CASSQGSGIPYYEQYV.